This T cell receptor (beta chain) was sequenced during a study of Graves' ophthalmopathy and Graves' hyperthyroidism. General study findings and limits: Ophthalmopathy progression was predicted with 70% to 71% sensitivity and around 72% specificity.

The authors amplified TCR beta CDR3 regions, and they did so from RNA transcripts for repertoire sequencing. After a first-round RT-PCR with HTBI primers, a second-round multiplex PCR was run. TCRdb processed the multiplex PCR reads anew with MiXCR; each CDR3 protein has one entry. The sample yields about 740,000 distinct CDR3 sequences, 40% seen once. Thyroid ultrasound, orbital computed tomography, TRAb, serum thyroxine and clinical symptoms formed the basis of diagnosis. As to this clonotype: As yet, its antigen is unknown.

Sequenced: peripheral blood. The clonotype comes from an adult man with Graves' ophthalmopathy.

CDR3 residues: CASSLRTSGGANEQYF. The CDR3 nucleotides are TGTGCCAGTAGTCTGAGGACTAGCGGGGGGGCCAACGAGCAGTACTTC. The V call is TRBV19, the J call TRBJ2-7; TRBD2 matches 15 bases. The CDR3 contains 16 residues. J was trimmed by 5 bases and V by 5 bases; bases with no gene match: 7. CDR1 and CDR2 (germline): LNHDA, SQIVND (reference sequence).